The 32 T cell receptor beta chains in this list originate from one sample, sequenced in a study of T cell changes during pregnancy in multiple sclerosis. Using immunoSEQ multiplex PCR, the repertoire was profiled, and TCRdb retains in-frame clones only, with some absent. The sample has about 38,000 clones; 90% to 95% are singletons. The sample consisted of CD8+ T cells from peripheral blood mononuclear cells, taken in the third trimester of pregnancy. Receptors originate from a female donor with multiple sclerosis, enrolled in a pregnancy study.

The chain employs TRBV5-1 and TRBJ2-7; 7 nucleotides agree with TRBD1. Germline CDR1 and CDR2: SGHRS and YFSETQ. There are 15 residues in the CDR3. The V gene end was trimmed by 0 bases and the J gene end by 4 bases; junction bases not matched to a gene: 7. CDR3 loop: CASSLAWDSSYEQYF. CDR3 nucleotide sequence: TGCGCCAGCAGCTTGGCCTGGGACAGCTCGTACGAGCAGTACTTC.

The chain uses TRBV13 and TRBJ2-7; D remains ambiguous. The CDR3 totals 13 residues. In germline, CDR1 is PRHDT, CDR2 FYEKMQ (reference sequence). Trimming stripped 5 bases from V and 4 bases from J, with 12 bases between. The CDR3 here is CASSPPADYEQYF. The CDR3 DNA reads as TGTGCCAGCAGCCCGCCTGCGGATTACGAGCAGTACTTC.

CDR3 residues: CASSHPMPAGGGKNIQYF. CDR3 bases: TGCGCCAGCAGCCACCCCATGCCAGCGGGGGGAGGGAAAAACATTCAGTACTTC. The genes are TRBV4-1 and TRBJ2-4; TRBD2 matches at 9 bases. The CDR3 runs 18 residues. Germline V gene sequence: CDR1 MGHRA, CDR2 YSYEKL. Trimming took 3 bases from V and 4 from J; bases not matched to a gene: 13.

The CDR3 DNA is TGTGCCAGCAACCGAGCGGGGGGTTCAGATACGCAGTATTTT. It is translated as CASNRAGGSDTQYF. The chain carries TRBV9 and TRBJ2-3; 9 bases match TRBD2. The CDR3 consists of 14 residues. The germline V gene encodes CDR1 SGDLS and CDR2 YYNGEE. The ends lost 6 bases at V and 4 bases at J; junction bases unmatched: 6.

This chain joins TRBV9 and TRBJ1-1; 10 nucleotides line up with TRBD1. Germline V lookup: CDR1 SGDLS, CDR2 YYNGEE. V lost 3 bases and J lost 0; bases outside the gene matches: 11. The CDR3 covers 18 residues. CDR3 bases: TGTGCCAGCAGCGACCACCGACAGGGGGCGGGTGTGAACACTGAAGCTTTCTTT. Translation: CASSDHRQGAGVNTEAFF.

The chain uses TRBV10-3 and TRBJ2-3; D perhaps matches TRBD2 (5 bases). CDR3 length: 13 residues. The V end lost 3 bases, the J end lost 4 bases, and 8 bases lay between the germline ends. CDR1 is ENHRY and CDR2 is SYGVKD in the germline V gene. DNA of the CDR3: TGTGCCATCAGTGAAAGAGGGCCAGATACGCAGTATTTT. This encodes CAISERGPDTQYF.

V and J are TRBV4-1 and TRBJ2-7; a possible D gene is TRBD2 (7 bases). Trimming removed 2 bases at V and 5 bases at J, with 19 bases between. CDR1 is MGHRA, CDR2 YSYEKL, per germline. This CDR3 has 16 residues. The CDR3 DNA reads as TGCGCCAGCAGCCAATCCACCAGCGGGACATACAACGAGCAGTACTTC. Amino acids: CASSQSTSGTYNEQYF.

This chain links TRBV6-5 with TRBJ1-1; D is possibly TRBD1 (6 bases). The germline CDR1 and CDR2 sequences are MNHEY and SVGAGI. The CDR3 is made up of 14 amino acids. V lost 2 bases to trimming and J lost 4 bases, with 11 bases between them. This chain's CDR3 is CASSYDRLSTEAFF. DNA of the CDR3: TGTGCCAGCAGTTACGACAGGTTAAGCACTGAAGCTTTCTTT.

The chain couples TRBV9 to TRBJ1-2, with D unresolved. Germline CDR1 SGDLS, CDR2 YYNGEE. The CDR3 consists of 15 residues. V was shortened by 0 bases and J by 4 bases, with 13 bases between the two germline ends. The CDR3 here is CASSVEEAGGYGYTF. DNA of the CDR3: TGTGCCAGCAGCGTAGAAGAAGCCGGAGGCTATGGCTACACCTTC.

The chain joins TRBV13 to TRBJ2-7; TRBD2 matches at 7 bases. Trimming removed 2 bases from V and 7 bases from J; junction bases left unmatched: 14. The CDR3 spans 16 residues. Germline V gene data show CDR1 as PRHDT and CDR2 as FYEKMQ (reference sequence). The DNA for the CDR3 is TGTGCCAGCAGCTTATCACCGGGCTCTCCCGGGGGGGAGCAGTACTTC. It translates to CASSLSPGSPGGEQYF.

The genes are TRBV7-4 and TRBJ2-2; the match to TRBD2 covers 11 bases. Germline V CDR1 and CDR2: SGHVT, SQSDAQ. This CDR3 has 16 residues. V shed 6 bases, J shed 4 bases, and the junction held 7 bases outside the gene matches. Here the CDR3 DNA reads TGTGCCAGCAGTCCACTAGCGGGGGTGCTCACCGGGGAGCTGTTTTTT. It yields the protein CASSPLAGVLTGELFF. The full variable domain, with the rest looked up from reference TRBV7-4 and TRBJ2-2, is GAGVSQSPRYKVAKRGRDVALRCDSISGHVTLYWYRQTLGQGSEVLTYSQSDAQRDKSGRPSGRFSAERPERSVSTLKIQRTEQGDSAVYLCASSPLAGVLTGELFFGEGSRLTVL.

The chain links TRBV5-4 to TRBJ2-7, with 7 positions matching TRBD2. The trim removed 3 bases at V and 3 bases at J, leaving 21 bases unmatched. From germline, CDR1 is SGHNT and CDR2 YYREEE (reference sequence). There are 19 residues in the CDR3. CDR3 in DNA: TGTGCCAGCAGCTCTGAAGACCGGGACTCAGGGAGGGAGAACTACGAGCAGTACTTC. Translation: CASSSEDRDSGRENYEQYF.

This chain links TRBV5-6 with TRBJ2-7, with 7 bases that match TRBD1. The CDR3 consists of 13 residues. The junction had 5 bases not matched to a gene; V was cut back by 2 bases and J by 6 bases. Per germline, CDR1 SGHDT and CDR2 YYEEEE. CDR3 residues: CASSFPPGGEQYF. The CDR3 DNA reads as TGTGCCAGCAGCTTCCCTCCAGGGGGCGAGCAGTACTTC.

CDR3 nucleotides: TGTGCCAGCAGCCCGACAGGGGAAGGAGATACGCAGTATTTT. Protein sequence: CASSPTGEGDTQYF. This chain uses TRBV13 with TRBJ2-3; 8 nucleotides line up with TRBD1. V lost 5 bases, J lost 5 bases, and 6 bases stayed unmatched. There are 14 residues in the CDR3. Germline CDR1 and CDR2: PRHDT and FYEKMQ (reference sequence).

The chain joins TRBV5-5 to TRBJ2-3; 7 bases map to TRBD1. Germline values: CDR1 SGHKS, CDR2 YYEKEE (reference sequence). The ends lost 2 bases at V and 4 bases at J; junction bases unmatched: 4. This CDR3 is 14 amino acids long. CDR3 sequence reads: CASSFGTVADTQYF. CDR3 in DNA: TGTGCCAGCAGCTTCGGGACAGTGGCAGATACGCAGTATTTT.

The CDR3 nucleotides are TGCGCCAGCAGCCAAGAGGAGGGGCCGAACACTGAAGCTTTCTTT. Translating it yields CASSQEEGPNTEAFF. The chain couples TRBV4-1 to TRBJ1-1; D is perhaps TRBD1 (5 bases). Germline lookup yields CDR1 MGHRA and CDR2 YSYEKL. Trimming took off 0 bases at V and 1 base at J, with 9 bases between the two ends. This CDR3 has 15 residues.

CDR3 amino acids: CASSLGRTQPEGYTF. As DNA, the CDR3 is TGTGCCAGCAGCTTAGGCAGGACTCAACCGGAGGGCTACACCTTC. The chain employs TRBV13 and TRBJ1-2, with D unclear. V was trimmed by 0 bases and J by 8 bases, leaving 16 bases between them. Germline V CDR1 and CDR2: PRHDT, FYEKMQ (reference sequence). The CDR3 has 15 residues.

The CDR3 spells CASSRGLGPGEQYF. Written as DNA, the CDR3 is TGTGCCAGCAGCCGCGGTCTAGGCCCCGGCGAGCAGTACTTC. The chain uses TRBV5-6 and TRBJ2-7; D not resolved. The CDR3 loop spans 14 amino acids. With 4 bases removed from V and 6 bases from J, the gap between germline ends came to 17 bases. CDR1 is SGHDT, CDR2 YYEEEE, per germline. The full variable domain, with the rest looked up from reference TRBV5-6 and TRBJ2-7, is DAGVTQSPTHLIKTRGQQVTLRCSPKSGHDTVSWYQQALGQGPQFIFQYYEEEERQRGNFPDRFSGHQFPNYSSELNVNALLLGDSALYLCASSRGLGPGEQYFGPGTRLTVT.

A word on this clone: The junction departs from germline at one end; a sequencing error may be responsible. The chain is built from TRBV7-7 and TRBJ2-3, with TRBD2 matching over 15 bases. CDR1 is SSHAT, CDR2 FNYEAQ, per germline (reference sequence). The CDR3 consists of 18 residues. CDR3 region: CASSPGLAGGYLEDTQYF. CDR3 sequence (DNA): TGTGCTAGCAGCCCGGGACTAGCGGGGGGTTATTTGGAAGATACGCAGTATTTT.

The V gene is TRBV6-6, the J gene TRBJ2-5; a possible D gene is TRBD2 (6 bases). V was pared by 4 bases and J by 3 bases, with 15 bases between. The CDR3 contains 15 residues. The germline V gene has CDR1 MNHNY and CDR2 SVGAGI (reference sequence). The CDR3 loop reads CASSSSGLRKETQYF. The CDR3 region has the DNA TGTGCCAGCAGTTCCTCGGGACTGCGGAAAGAGACCCAGTACTTC.

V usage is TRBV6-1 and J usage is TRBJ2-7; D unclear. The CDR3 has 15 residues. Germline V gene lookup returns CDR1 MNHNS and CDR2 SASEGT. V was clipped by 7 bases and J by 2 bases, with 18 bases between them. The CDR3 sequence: CASNLFEITPYEQYF. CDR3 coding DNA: TGTGCCAGCAATCTTTTCGAAATAACTCCCTACGAGCAGTACTTC.

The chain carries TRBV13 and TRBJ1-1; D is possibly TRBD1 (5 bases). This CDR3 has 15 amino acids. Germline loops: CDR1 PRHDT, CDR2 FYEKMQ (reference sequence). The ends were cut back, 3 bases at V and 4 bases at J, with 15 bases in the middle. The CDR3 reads CASSFGALRGTEAFF. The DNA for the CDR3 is TGTGCCAGCAGCTTTGGGGCTCTGCGGGGCACTGAAGCTTTCTTT.

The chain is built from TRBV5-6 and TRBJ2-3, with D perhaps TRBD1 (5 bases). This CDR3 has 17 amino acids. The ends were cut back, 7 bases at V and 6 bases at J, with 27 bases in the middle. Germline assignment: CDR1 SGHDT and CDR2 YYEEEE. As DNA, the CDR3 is TGTGCCAGCCGCCTAAGCAGGGTCCCAGAGGTGGGGGATACGCAGTATTTT. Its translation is CASRLSRVPEVGDTQYF.

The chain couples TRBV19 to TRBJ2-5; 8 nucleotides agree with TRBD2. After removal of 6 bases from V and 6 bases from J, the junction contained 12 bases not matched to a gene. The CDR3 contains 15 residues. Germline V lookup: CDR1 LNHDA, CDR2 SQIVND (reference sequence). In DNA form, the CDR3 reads TGTGCCAGTAGCCCGCGGGGGGTTCAAGAAAAGACCCAGTACTTC. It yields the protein CASSPRGVQEKTQYF.

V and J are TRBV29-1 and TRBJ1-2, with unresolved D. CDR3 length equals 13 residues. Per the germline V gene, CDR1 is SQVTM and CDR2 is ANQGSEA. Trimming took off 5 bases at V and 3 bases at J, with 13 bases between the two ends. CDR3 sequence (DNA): TGCAGCGTTCCACCCTCCATAGACTATGGCTACACCTTC. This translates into CSVPPSIDYGYTF.

The CDR3 loop is CASSDFADFEVDYTF. In DNA form, the CDR3 reads TGTGCCAGCAGTGATTTCGCGGATTTTGAGGTAGACTACACCTTC. This sequence joins TRBV2 and TRBJ1-2; unclear D gene. The germline CDR1 and CDR2 sequences are SNHLY and FYNNEI. This CDR3 is built from 15 residues. Trimming pared 3 bases from V and 10 bases from J, leaving 21 bases between.

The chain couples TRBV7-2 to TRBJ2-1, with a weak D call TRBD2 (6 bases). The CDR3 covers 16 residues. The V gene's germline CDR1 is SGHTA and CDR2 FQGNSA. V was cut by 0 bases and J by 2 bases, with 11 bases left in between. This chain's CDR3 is CASSLAGRGTYNEQFF. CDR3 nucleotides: TGTGCCAGCAGCTTAGCGGGGCGGGGAACCTACAATGAGCAGTTCTTC.

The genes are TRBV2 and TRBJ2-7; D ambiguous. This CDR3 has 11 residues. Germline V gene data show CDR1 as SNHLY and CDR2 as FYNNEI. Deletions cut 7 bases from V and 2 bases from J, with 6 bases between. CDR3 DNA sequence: TGTGCCAGCACCGAGGCCTACGAGCAGTACTTC. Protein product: CASTEAYEQYF.

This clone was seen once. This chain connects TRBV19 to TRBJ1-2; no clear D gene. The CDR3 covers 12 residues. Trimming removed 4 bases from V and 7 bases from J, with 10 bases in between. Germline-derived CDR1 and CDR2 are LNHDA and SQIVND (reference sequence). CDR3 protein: CASSTSLSGYTF. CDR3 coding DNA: TGTGCCAGTAGTACCTCCCTGTCTGGCTACACCTTC.

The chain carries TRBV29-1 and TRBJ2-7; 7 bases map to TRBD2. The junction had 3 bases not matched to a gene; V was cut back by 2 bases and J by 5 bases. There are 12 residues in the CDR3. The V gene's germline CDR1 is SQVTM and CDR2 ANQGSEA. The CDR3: CSVEQGGDEQYF. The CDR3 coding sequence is TGCAGCGTTGAACAGGGAGGGGACGAGCAGTACTTC.

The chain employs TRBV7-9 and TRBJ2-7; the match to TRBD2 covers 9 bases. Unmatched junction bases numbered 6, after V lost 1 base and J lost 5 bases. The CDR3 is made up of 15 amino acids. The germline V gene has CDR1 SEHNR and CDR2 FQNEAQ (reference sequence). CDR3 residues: CASSLVGTSMDEQYF. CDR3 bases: TGTGCCAGCAGCTTAGTAGGGACTAGCATGGACGAGCAGTACTTC.

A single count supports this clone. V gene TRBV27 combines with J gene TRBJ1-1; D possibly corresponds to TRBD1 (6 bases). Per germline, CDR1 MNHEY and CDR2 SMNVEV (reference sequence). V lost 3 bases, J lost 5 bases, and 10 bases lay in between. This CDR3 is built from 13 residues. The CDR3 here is CASSFATGTEAFF. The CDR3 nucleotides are TGTGCCAGCAGTTTCGCTACAGGGACTGAAGCTTTCTTT.